This TCR beta chain was sequenced in a study of blood T cell repertoires in COVID-19 (TCRdb year 2020). Study-wide context: Collaborator samples came from the United States, Italy and Spain and covered acute and convalescent phases of COVID-19. The material from the prospective study consisted of cDNA or gDNA derived from T cells, B-cell-depleted T cells, or PBMCs. The dataset comprised deeply sampled blood TCRbeta repertoires from subjects exposed to, actively infected with, or recovered from COVID-19. The repertoires were released in a freely available public database meant as a resource for research on the immune response to SARS-CoV-2. Samples were obtained from the ongoing ImmuneRACE study (first 160 participants) and from 950 to 1,500 subjects provided by 6 global collaborators. The sample metadata nearly always contained a de-identified subject ID, COVID-19 status, age in years and sex. Where HLA class I and class II types were available, the types were taken from metadata supplied by the sample provider, not from assay-based typing. Beyond this particular receptor, the publication reports: Clinical and demographic metadata were provided uncurated, with the amount varying by source and participant.

Whole blood was collected in K2EDTA tubes by collaborating institutions according to the institutions' own protocols. For TCRbeta analysis, collaborator samples were shipped as frozen whole blood, as isolated PBMCs, or as DNA extracted from either sample type. The germline V gene provides CDR1 SGHRS and CDR2 YFSETQ. The trim is 0 bases for V and 2 bases for J, with a gap of 6 bases between the germline ends. The cysteine opens and the phenylalanine closes a CDR3 of 14 amino acids. Only the CDR3 DNA stays, 42 bases, in frame from base 1. Of note for this clone: Its antigen is still unknown. The record has no base qualities; no much larger clone is one base away.

TCRbeta CDR3 regions were amplified from genomic DNA by means of the immunoSEQ Assay, a bias-controlled multiplex PCR. In the paper's pipeline: The number of nucleated cells in each sample was estimated by amplification of reference gene primers within the assay. Sequence reads were collapsed and filtered to measure the absolute abundance of every unique TCRbeta CDR3 rearrangement. For each sample, productive Simpson clonality was calculated as the square root of Simpson's diversity index across productive rearrangements. This is the immuneACCESS table as TCRdb keeps it, with only in-frame sequences that have V and J called. A part of the clones is gone; compared with another copy, unresolved V genes explain less than half, and the rest is unexplained. For V, J and clone size, that table is used; D and trimming come from the DNA. The sample table records tens of thousands of clones; 88% of these occur just once. 9.5% to 15% of the sample belongs to the ten largest clones.

The receptor was isolated from a human donor with active COVID-19. The donor label of this sample is uncertain. The rearrangement combines TRBV5-1 with TRBJ1-5; the D gene cannot be resolved reliably. The sample taken for sequencing was peripheral blood. The DNA is as follows: TGCGCCAGCAGCTTGGATGCGGGCAATCAGCCCCAGCATTTT. This encodes CASSLDAGNQPQHF.